These T cell receptor beta chains were read from a single sample in a study of T cell responses to AZD1222 COVID-19 vaccine. Sequencing used immunoSEQ multiplex PCR; TCRdb keeps in-frame clones, though not all of them. The sample includes some 150,000 clones, less than 90% of them seen just once. This material consisted of peripheral blood, taken on day 0 of MenACWY control vaccination. Receptors originate from an adult in good health. Both conserved end residues are part of each CDR3. Each record gives: J gene, D gene, V gene, CDR3 protein. A D gene is named only where the DNA matches it firmly.

TRBJ1-2 . TRBV10-1 CASSESGDYGYTF
TRBJ1-4 . TRBV7-2 CASSSGPGGLNEKLFF
TRBJ2-7 TRBD2 TRBV4-2 CASSQYTSGPYEQYF
TRBJ2-1 TRBD2 TRBV7-2 CASSLGSGGYNEQFF
TRBJ2-2 TRBD1 TRBV2 CASSTDRGTGELFF
TRBJ2-1 . TRBV9 CASSVDVSNEQFF
TRBJ1-6 . TRBV5-1 CASSTDMRLSGSPLHF
TRBJ1-1 TRBD1 TRBV5-1 CASSWGTGEAFF
TRBJ1-2 . TRBV1 CTSSQDPPNYGYTF
TRBJ2-2 . TRBV12-3/TRBV12-4 CASSPRTTGELFF
TRBJ1-4 . TRBV5-5 CASSLEQLNNEKLFF
TRBJ2-7 TRBD2 TRBV7-2 CASSLLAGGSEQYF
TRBJ1-5 TRBD1 TRBV6-6 CASRYRGSNQPQHF
TRBJ2-3 TRBD1 TRBV29-1 CSVEPGQATDTQYF
TRBJ2-1 . TRBV19 CASSIPGDLNEQFF
TRBJ2-7 . TRBV21-1 CASTPDGGNTYEQYF
TRBJ2-5 . TRBV18 CASSPPWGRETQYF
TRBJ2-1 . TRBV10-3 CAISEGNEQFF
TRBJ1-3 TRBD1 TRBV28 CASSLFPRGPESSGNTIYF
TRBJ1-4 . TRBV7-2 CASSLMGGQGEKLFF
TRBJ1-6 . TRBV29-1 CSVGRTDNSPLHF
TRBJ1-4 . TRBV18 CASSPPGEKLFF
TRBJ1-4 . TRBV11-2 CASSLEGSSRKKLFF
TRBJ1-1 . TRBV6-2/TRBV6-3 CASSPAGGTEAFF
TRBJ2-1 . TRBV27 CASSSWTLGGNEQFF
TRBJ1-2 TRBD1 TRBV19 CASSWTGDGGYTF
TRBJ1-5 . TRBV5-8 CASSFHYSNQPQHF
TRBJ1-6 . TRBV11-2 CASSLLGSGRLNSPLHF
TRBJ1-6 TRBD1 TRBV5-1 CASSSTGVGTVSPLHF
TRBJ2-4 . TRBV6-5 CASSYSGPSSTIQYF
TRBJ1-1 . TRBV28 CAARGGAEAFF
TRBJ1-1 . TRBV29-1 CSVLSRGNTEAFF
TRBJ1-4 . TRBV15 CATSPRTPTGEKLFF
TRBJ1-2 . TRBV28 CASTHRGPYGGYTF
TRBJ2-4 TRBD1 TRBV7-2 CASSFWTGEGIQYF
TRBJ1-2 . TRBV10-3 CAIWDPGVDRPNLGGYTF
TRBJ1-5 TRBD1 TRBV7-9 CASSPGQGRDQPQHF
TRBJ2-7 TRBD2 TRBV7-2 CASETSGYPYEQYF
TRBJ1-5 . TRBV25-1 CASSVGNQPQHF
TRBJ1-1 . TRBV3-1/TRBV3-2 CASSQVDTEAFF
TRBJ1-2 . TRBV19 CASSNQATIIPPNYGYTF
TRBJ1-2 TRBD1 TRBV28 CASSLLNRGGYTF
TRBJ2-7 . TRBV7-9 CASSLGTAGEQYF
TRBJ1-2 . TRBV12-3/TRBV12-4 CASSLGTVRDTF
TRBJ1-5 . TRBV6-5 CAIDDVRGGNQPQHF
TRBJ2-2 . TRBV24-1 CATAPRLRVNTGELFF
TRBJ2-5 TRBD1 TRBV5-1 CASSSEGQGGETQYF
TRBJ1-1 TRBD1 TRBV6-5 CASTLDRGLEAFF
TRBJ2-7 . TRBV7-6 CASSLNGAYEQYF
TRBJ2-5 . TRBV9 CASSVGLDSGETQYF
TRBJ2-1 TRBD2 TRBV3-1/TRBV3-2 CASSRLPLAGGYNEQFF
TRBJ2-7 TRBD2 TRBV18 CASSEEGGMSYEQYF
TRBJ1-4 . TRBV11-2 CASSLGRVEKLFF
TRBJ1-2 . TRBV2 CASTNYGYTF
TRBJ2-2 . TRBV24-1 CATSDQGTGELFF
TRBJ2-5 . TRBV27 CASSFRGETQYF